Sequencing of this T cell receptor beta chain was carried out in a study of neurological immune-mediated disorders. TCRdb re-called the 5' RACE reads through MiXCR, storing one row per CDR3 protein. The sample has over 50,000 distinct CDR3 sequences; roughly 4.9% are singletons. This clonotype was found many times. The target antigen is unknown. General observations from the study: The absence of any CDR3 amino acid sequence shared by expanded clones across subjects suggests that repertoires were private in all groups. The multiple sclerosis repertoire cluster was associated with no clinical or MRI feature.

Sequenced material: PBMCs. This TCR derives from a human donor with multiple sclerosis. The donor label of this sample is uncertain.

The CDR3 here is CASSQGGGTLNTEAFF. The DNA for the CDR3 is TGTGCCAGCAGCCAAGGGGGTGGCACCCTGAACACTGAAGCTTTCTTT. This chain connects TRBV3-1 to TRBJ1-1; D not certain. Trimming took off 1 base at V and 0 bases at J, with 12 bases between the two ends. The CDR3 spans 16 residues. The germline CDR1 and CDR2 sequences are LGHDT and YNNKEL (reference sequence).